This T cell receptor beta chain was recovered during a study of cytomegalovirus exposure and HLA in healthy donors (dated by TCRdb to about 2017). Study-level background: According to an earlier analysis of 587 of the donors, 150 million to 200 million T cells yielded 95 million to 140 million unique TCR beta sequences and around 300 Gb of sequence data. An early release that covered approximately 600 HLA-typed donors contained approximately 300 gigabases of sequencing data and around 85 million unique TCR sequences. The genetic ancestry cluster associated with self-reported Caucasian donors included 80% to 90% of the 398 genotyped donors. The study aimed to test whether signatures of past pathogen exposure could be identified by cataloging public T cell receptors. The T cell repertoires of 666 subjects were profiled by immunosequencing and related to cytomegalovirus serostatus. In addition to the first cohort of several hundred subjects, a separate validation cohort of 100 to 150 different subjects was used. To predict cytomegalovirus infection status, the study brought together high-throughput TCR immunosequencing, statistical association of individual TCRs with disease status, and machine learning. To study patterns of TCR occurrence, a later analysis re-analyzed previously published TCR beta repertoires from 700 or so donors and added high-resolution HLA genotyping. The later analysis used no new phenotypic data to find candidate immune exposures, relying instead on TCR beta sequences and their occurrence across donors. An earlier analysis of roughly 580 of the donors used high-throughput TCR beta sequencing to judge whether each TCR beta V gene segment behaved as functional or pseudogenic. Alongside the repertoire data, information on donor age, sex, ethnicity and CMV serostatus was compiled. Genome-wide SNP genotypes for about 55% of the roughly 670 donors were used in a later genetic analysis, which treated that subset as a discovery cohort. Every discovery cohort repertoire had been produced on one sequencing platform. Class I and class II HLA loci were covered by the typing at four-digit resolution. Typing coverage varied by locus: roughly 629-640 donors for A, B, C, DRB1 and DQB1; roughly 520 for DQA1; about 570 for DPA1; more than 450 for DPB1. Five DR-DQ haplotypes were treated as single units for association and clustering because of strong linkage in the cohort. On average, about 200,000 unique TCR beta nucleotide sequences were sequenced per donor among several hundred genotyped donors of the cohort, with about 19% of those sequences being non-productive. Paper-wide results and their limitations: A further reported finding was that TCR beta sequences accurately predicted the HLA-A and HLA-B alleles for most subjects in the first cohort. Specific HLA alleles were associated with over 15,000 TCR beta sequences at a false discovery rate of 0.05 in a later analysis. A later analysis found that TCR association rates varied across HLA loci, with DRB1 alleles showing the most associated TCRs and HLA-C alleles the fewest. The 87-base-pair reads could not distinguish some IMGT-functional V segments, including TRBV6-2 and TRBV6-3, so those segments were excluded. In a later analysis, most CMV-associated TCR beta chains were found to appear HLA-restricted, with HLA associations seemingly driven largely by CMV exposure. Compared with equally common non-associated chains, HLA-associated TCR beta chains in a later analysis were more clonally expanded and had lower generation probabilities. The authors suggested that the approach could potentially be generalized to other disease states and immunological phenotypes. Linkage disequilibrium might explain the correlated functional status among segregating V segments, but an unknown experimental factor could not be ruled out. Sequencing depth was assumed to be roughly uniform across donors in the presence/absence analyses, though that assumption may not hold. An earlier analysis of approximately 530 of the donors showed that most TCR beta V segments appeared in productive rearrangements either about 90% or about 30% of the time, which broadly matched IMGT annotations. CMV serostatus was the only immune exposure information available for the cohort. V-gene and J-gene trimming of TCR beta chains was associated with a missense DCLRE1C variant in a later genetic analysis, and the association was replicated in an independent cohort. When HLA alleles, especially DR and DQ, strongly co-occurred, TCR associations were difficult to assign to individual alleles. In the study, about 150 TCR beta chains were listed as associated with cytomegalovirus. In both the original and validation cohorts, the classifier was reported to diagnose cytomegalovirus status with high specificity and sensitivity. Several of the top co-occurrence clusters appeared to be linked to parvovirus B19, influenza, CMV and Epstein-Barr virus, according to a later analysis. While some public TCRs were present in many individuals, most TCR sequences turned up only very rarely across donors. Because some donors lacked HLA typing at each locus, the association tests relied only on the typed subset. A group of highly shared sequence variants was considered likely to be a technical artifact of the sequencing pipeline. In a later genetic analysis, fewer N-insertions in productive TCRs were reported among donors in an Asian-associated ancestry cluster than the approximately 710-donor mean. Three of the identified cytomegalovirus-associated TCR beta chains were confirmed in vitro to be specific for cytomegalovirus antigens. About 17 rarely observed V segments, including chromosome 9 orphons, were excluded from the earlier analysis of 550 to 700 of the donors because counts were too low. This cohort had only TCR beta chains sequenced, and the lack of alpha or paired-chain data limited which features could be detected.

In total, roughly 710 healthy bone marrow donors made up the cohort. All cohort members were sampled while nominally healthy, although unrecorded immune exposures were likely present. The donor was CMV seropositive and was included in the group of almost 300 seropositive cohort members. Every donor gave a peripheral blood sample, and the peripheral blood mononuclear cells from that sample were used for TCR beta sequencing. Genomic DNA extraction from the blood cell samples was performed with the Qiagen DNeasy Blood Extraction Kit. The CDR3 spans 15 residues, from the cysteine through the phenylalanine. The CDR3 DNA has 45 bases and is translated from base 1. CDR1 and CDR2 were assigned from the germline V gene (reference sequence) as GTSNPN and SVGIG. At the junction V is shortened by 5 bases and J by 0 bases; bases outside the gene matches: 8. The library was prepared using the immunoSEQ multiplex PCR assay. For the multiplex PCR, a mixture combining 60 forward primers for TCR Vbeta segments and 13 reverse primers for TCR Jbeta segments was used. Amplification of the CDR3 region of rearranged TCR beta genes was performed with a multiplex PCR assay on genomic DNA. The amplified TCR beta libraries were sequenced on the Illumina HiSeq System as 87-base-pair reads. The original methods were these. A later analysis tallied tens of millions of unique TCR beta chains across the 666 repertoires, and about 12 million of those chains were shared by two or more donors. To remove PCR and sequencing errors, raw reads were error-corrected and collapsed into unique sequences using a nearest-neighbor algorithm that merged closely related sequences. CDR3 sequences were aligned to IMGT reference sequences to assign V, D and J gene segments. For a sequence to be retained, a match of at least six nucleotides to both a V gene segment and a J gene segment was required. A rearrangement counted as productive if the CDR3 had no stop codons and remained in frame with V and J, and every other rearrangement counted as non-productive. Following IMGT convention, CDR3 was defined as the stretch from the second conserved V-encoded cysteine up to the conserved J-encoded phenylalanine. The earlier analysis of about 590 of the donors excluded sequences that lacked an unambiguous match to a single V gene segment. In an earlier analysis of 450 to 700 of the donors, V segments were called functional above 56.7% productive rearrangements and were called segregating when the between-donor standard deviation exceeded 5%. A statistical classification framework was developed to diagnose cytomegalovirus status using the catalog of TCR beta chain sequences. A later analysis assigned V and J genes by comparing TCR nucleotide sequences with IMGT/GENE-DB human TR gene sequences. In a later analysis, CDR3 sequences and most-parsimonious VDJ recombination scenarios were assigned using the TCRdist pipeline. In a later analysis, each TCR beta chain was defined by its CDR3 amino acid sequence together with its V-gene family, and reads lacking a unique V-gene family were excluded. A later analysis removed roughly 590 highly shared, low-generation-probability nucleotide sequences to deal with suspected cross-contamination and a sequencing artifact. A later analysis calculated a clonal expansion index for each public chain from normalized within-repertoire ranks of inferred template counts. Generation probabilities in a later analysis came from a VDJ recombination model fitted to out-of-frame rearrangements, and those results were checked against IGoR. In a later analysis, TCR-TCR, TCR-HLA and TCR-CMV co-occurrence was scored with hypergeometric tests, and a repertoire-size bias correction was applied to TCR pairs. A later analysis estimated false discovery rates by permuting HLA or CMV assignments 20 times. A later analysis grouped co-occurring TCRs with DBSCAN, adding TCRdist sequence similarity when clustering within HLA-allele-positive subsets. Co-occurrence clustering excluded repertoires with fewer than 30,000 or more than 120,000 public chains, plus five with anomalous nucleotide sharing. Imported from immuneACCESS, the table was reduced by TCRdb to in-frame sequences with V and J called. These copies leave out some clones; in studies compared against another copy, an unresolved V gene accounts for under half, and the cause of the remainder is not known. The V and J calls and clone size are taken from that table; D and trimming were inferred from the DNA. Recorded for this sample are approximately 92,000 clones; about 84% of them occurred a single time. The top ten constitute roughly 1.1% of the sample.

Of note for this clone: No antigen is known for it. No quality values exist for individual bases; no much larger clone is one base distant.

The receptor was derived from a girl aged 2-10 years in good health and CMV-seropositive. The chain links TRBV30 with TRBJ1-1; TRBD1 fits 8 bases in the junction. Sequencing was carried out using PBMCs. The bases are TGTGCCTGGGATACCCAGGGGGCCCTGAACACTGAAGCTTTCTTT. Its translation is CAWDTQGALNTEAFF.